The clone carrying this T cell receptor beta chain was observed at least ten times. This CDR3 is 17 amino acids long. Per the germline V gene, CDR1 is SQVTM and CDR2 is ANQGSEA. Trimming took 1 base from V and 0 from J; bases not matched to a gene: 9. MiXCR, run by TCRdb on the 5' RACE reads, gives a single entry per CDR3 protein. The repertoire holds approximately 350,000 distinct CDR3 sequences, with about 9.9% as singletons. The data are from a study of T cells after yellow fever vaccination. Source: PBMCs, taken on the day of the first yellow fever vaccination. The rearrangement links TRBV29-1 to TRBJ2-3; TRBD2 matches at 8 bases. The clonotype was recovered from a man aged 18 to 30 who received the YFV17D yellow fever vaccine. The CDR3 nucleotides read TGCAGCGTTGAAGTCTGGAGCGGGGGCCAAAGCACAGATACGCAGTATTTT. Translation gives CSVEVWSGGQSTDTQYF.